This T cell receptor beta chain was observed in a study of post-analysis software for immune sequencing data. At the level of the study: The cohort encompassed relapsing-remitting, secondary progressive and progressive-relapsing multiple sclerosis disease courses.

The sample holds many counts of this clonotype. The antigen is not known. Unique molecular identifiers had been added to the TCR beta cDNA libraries. Via MiXCR, TCRdb re-called the PCR reads, giving one row per CDR3 protein. The data contain roughly 170,000 distinct CDR3 sequences, around 28% of them seen just once; the ten biggest clones take up approximately 1.5%. Study-level points and caveats: Under F measure analysis, samples from one preparation batch co-clustered strongly. Multiple sclerosis patients showed significantly lower normalized Chao1 diversity than controls did.

The receptor comes from a girl aged 5-17 years with multiple sclerosis. The specimen was blood.

CDR3 DNA sequence: TGCAGTGCTACGGGACGGAGGAGCACAGATACGCAGTATTTT. It specifies CSATGRRSTDTQYF. The chain joins TRBV20-1 to TRBJ2-3; D is tentatively TRBD1 or TRBD2 (5 bases each). With 4 bases removed from V and 0 bases from J, the gap between germline ends came to 11 bases. The CDR3 extends over 14 amino acids. Germline V lookup: CDR1 DFQATT, CDR2 SNEGSKA (reference sequence).